These 30 T cell receptor beta chains came from one sample sequenced in a study of beta chain features in type 1 diabetes. All of the isolated RNA was reverse transcribed, so expressed TCRB transcripts were sequenced. The method was immunoSEQ multiplex PCR; TCRdb's version includes in-frame clones alone and lacks a portion of them. This sample yields about 320,000 clones, of which about 14% are seen a single time; about 6.7% belongs to the top ten. Sequencing used central memory CD4+ T cells from blood. The receptors originated from a man aged 30 to 45 in good health.

This clone has just a few counts. The chain joins TRBV7-3 to TRBJ2-7; 9 bases line up with TRBD1. J lost 3 bases, V lost 5 bases, and 11 bases had no gene match. This CDR3 has 16 residues. Per the germline V gene, CDR1 is SGHTA and CDR2 is FQGTGA. DNA for the CDR3: TGTGCCAGCAGCCGACTGGGACAGGGAGGTAACTACGAGCAGTACGTC. It encodes CASSRLGQGGNYEQYV.

The J gene is TRBJ1-1, the V gene TRBV7-2, with D tentatively TRBD1 (5 bases). V was clipped by 8 bases and J by 1 base, with 14 bases between them. The CDR3 covers 14 residues. Germline V gene lookup returns CDR1 SGHTA and CDR2 FQGNSA. The CDR3 spells CASGLQGSNTEAFF. CDR3 bases: TGTGCCAGCGGACTCCAGGGATCGAACACTGAAGCTTTCTTT. The full variable domain, with the rest looked up from reference TRBV7-2 and TRBJ1-1, is GAGVSQSPSNKVTEKGKDVELRCDPISGHTALYWYRQSLGQGLEFLIYFQGNSAPDKSGLPSDRFSAERTGGSVSTLTIQRTQQEDSAVYLCASGLQGSNTEAFFGQGTRLTVV.

This clone was seen more than once but under ten times. This rearrangement joins TRBV5-6 to TRBJ2-1; TRBD2 aligns across 13 bases. The CDR3 totals 15 residues. Germline V lookup: CDR1 SGHDT, CDR2 YYEEEE. With V trimmed by 0 bases and J by 16 bases, 10 bases remained unmatched. Here the CDR3 reads CASSLAKKTSGRSFF. Here the CDR3 DNA reads TGTGCCAGCAGCTTGGCCAAGAAGACTAGCGGGAGGTCATTCTTC. Using reference TRBV5-6 and TRBJ2-1 for the parts outside the CDR3, the full variable domain is DAGVTQSPTHLIKTRGQQVTLRCSPKSGHDTVSWYQQALGQGPQFIFQYYEEEERQRGNFPDRFSGHQFPNYSSELNVNALLLGDSALYLCASSLAKKTSGRSFFGPGTRLTVL.

J is TRBJ1-2 and V is TRBV27; TRBD1 matches 7 bases. V lost 4 bases, J lost 3 bases, and 11 bases stayed unmatched. The germline V gene has CDR1 MNHEY and CDR2 SMNVEV (reference sequence). CDR3 length: 16 residues. The CDR3 DNA follows: TGTGCCAGCAGTTCGGCCGGGACAGCTTCCCACTATGGCTACACCTTC. This encodes CASSSAGTASHYGYTF.

This clone was observed many times. J is TRBJ2-5 and V is TRBV11-2; either TRBD1 or TRBD2 may fit D (6 bases each). The CDR3 extends over 14 amino acids. Germline CDR1 SGHAT, CDR2 FQNNGV. Trimming pared 2 bases from V and 5 bases from J, leaving 12 bases between. The CDR3, as DNA: TGTGCCAGCAGCTTAAGTGGGGGGCGTGAGACCCAGTACTTC. Its translation: CASSLSGGRETQYF.

This clone has just a few counts. The chain has TRBV7-8 and TRBJ1-2, with 7 bases identical to TRBD1. Trimming removed 1 base from V and 2 bases from J; junction bases left unmatched: 4. Per germline, CDR1 SGHVS and CDR2 FQNEAQ. The CDR3 contains 15 residues. The chain's CDR3 is CASSLETGTNYGYTF. As DNA, the CDR3 is TGTGCCAGCAGCTTAGAGACAGGGACAAACTATGGCTACACCTTC.

This clone appeared many times. The chain links TRBV4-3 to TRBJ1-1; 11 positions match TRBD1. This CDR3 is built from 15 residues. Germline assignment: CDR1 LGHNA and CDR2 YSLEER. V shed 4 bases and J 4 bases; nucleotides not matched to a gene: 5. The CDR3: CASSPRTGGGTEAFF. CDR3 DNA: TGCGCCAGCAGCCCTAGGACAGGGGGCGGCACTGAAGCTTTCTTT.

CDR3 in amino acids: CASSRDGLNEKLFF. CDR3 sequence (DNA): TGTGCCAGCAGCCGGGACGGACTTAATGAAAAACTGTTTTTT. The chain combines TRBV7-2 with TRBJ1-4; D is perhaps TRBD1 (5 bases). The CDR3 is 14 residues long. V was cut by 5 bases and J by 4 bases, with 11 bases left in between. The germline CDR1 and CDR2 sequences are SGHTA and FQGNSA.

The rearrangement uses TRBV11-3 and TRBJ2-2; 9 nucleotides line up with TRBD1. CDR1 is SGHNT, CDR2 YENEEA, per germline. The V segment lost 2 bases and the J segment 4 bases; nucleotides outside the gene matches: 8. This CDR3 comprises 17 residues. The CDR3 DNA sequence: TGTGCCAGCAGCTTATGGGTGGGACAGGGAACCACCGGGGAGCTGTTTTTT. It encodes CASSLWVGQGTTGELFF.

This chain connects TRBV18 to TRBJ2-5; D is unresolved. CDR1 and CDR2 (germline): KGHSH, LQKENI. CDR3 length equals 17 residues. Trimming removed 3 bases at V and 2 bases at J, with 19 bases between. CDR3 protein: CASSPLDKARPQETQYF. CDR3 coding DNA: TGTGCCAGCTCACCGTTAGATAAAGCGAGACCTCAAGAGACCCAGTACTTC.

This clone appeared a few times. The chain uses TRBV29-1 and TRBJ1-1; 7 positions match TRBD1. The J segment lost 3 bases and the V segment lost 6 bases, leaving 7 bases of the junction unmatched. The germline CDR1 and CDR2 sequences are SQVTM and ANQGSEA. The CDR3 sequence is 13 residues long. The CDR3 coding sequence is TGCAGCGTGAACCAGGGGGAATACACTGAAGCTTTCTTT. The encoded protein is CSVNQGEYTEAFF.

This sequence joins TRBV11-2 and TRBJ2-7; D uncertain. The CDR3 covers 14 residues. The germline V and J ends were trimmed by 4 bases and 2 bases, with 12 bases remaining between them. Germline values: CDR1 SGHAT, CDR2 FQNNGV. The CDR3 coding sequence is TGTGCCAGCAGCTCATCCCTGGGTCCCTACGAGCAGTACTTC. It specifies CASSSSLGPYEQYF.

This clone was detected a few times. This chain links TRBV4-1 with TRBJ1-2, with D perhaps TRBD1 (5 bases). CDR3 length: 17 amino acids. CDR1 is MGHRA and CDR2 is YSYEKL in the germline V gene. V was shortened by 0 bases and J by 8 bases, with 22 bases between the two germline ends. CDR3 coding DNA: TGCGCCAGCAGCCAAGATCGGGCGGCGGGGGGTGGTCTGGGCTACACCTTC. Its translation: CASSQDRAAGGGLGYTF.

V and J are TRBV11-2 and TRBJ1-2; no clear D gene. Germline CDR1 and CDR2: SGHAT and FQNNGV. V dropped 0 bases and J dropped 4 bases, with 12 bases sitting between them. The length of the CDR3 is 15 residues. The CDR3 spells CASSLDQAGTYGYTF. The CDR3 DNA follows: TGTGCCAGCAGCTTAGATCAGGCAGGAACCTATGGCTACACCTTC.

This clone was found a few times. This chain joins TRBV6-1 and TRBJ2-1; D tentatively reads TRBD1 or TRBD2 (5 bases each). CDR1 is MNHNS, CDR2 SASEGT, per germline. With 4 bases removed from V and 5 bases from J, the gap between germline ends came to 18 bases. The CDR3 consists of 16 residues. The DNA of the CDR3 is TGTGCCAGCAGTGGAAGCAGACACGGGACCAACAATGAGCAGTTCTTC. It is translated as CASSGSRHGTNNEQFF.

Comments on this clone: The same CDR3 is also encoded by other DNA sequences in this sample. The chain carries TRBV2 and TRBJ2-1; 8 bases are shared with TRBD2. This CDR3 has 15 residues. The germline V gene encodes CDR1 SNHLY and CDR2 FYNNEI. V lost 4 bases to trimming and J lost 1 base; unmatched junction nucleotides: 3. The CDR3 spells CASSVRGGSYNEQFF. The CDR3, as DNA: TGTGCCAGCAGTGTCCGGGGGGGGTCCTACAATGAGCAGTTCTTC. Looking up the rest from reference TRBV2 and TRBJ2-1 gives the full variable domain: EPEVTQTPSHQVTQMGQEVILRCVPISNHLYFYWYRQILGQKVEFLVSFYNNEISEKSEIFDDQFSVERPDGSNFTLKIRSTKLEDSAMYFCASSVRGGSYNEQFFGPGTRLTVL.

This chain uses TRBV2 with TRBJ1-3, with D possibly TRBD1 on 6 matching bases. The CDR3 is 12 amino acids. CDR1 and CDR2 (germline): SNHLY, FYNNEI. The V gene lost 3 bases and the J gene lost 7 bases, with 7 bases spanning the gap. The CDR3 DNA reads as TGTGCCAGCAGTGACCAGGGGAACACCATATATTTT. Its translation: CASSDQGNTIYF.

In its sample, this clone was seen a few times. The V and J genes are TRBV11-3 and TRBJ2-4; possibly TRBD1 or TRBD2 for D (5 bases each). Trimming removed 1 base at V and 8 bases at J, with 15 bases between. The CDR3 has 15 amino acids. The germline gives CDR1 SGHNT, CDR2 YENEEA. The CDR3 protein is CASSLGGRERDIQYF. The CDR3 DNA reads as TGTGCCAGCAGCTTAGGAGGCAGGGAGAGGGACATTCAGTACTTC.

V and J are TRBV18 and TRBJ2-4; either TRBD1 or TRBD2 may fit D (7 bases each). V was shortened by 2 bases and J by 6 bases, with 11 bases between the two germline ends. Germline CDR1 and CDR2: KGHSH and LQKENI. This CDR3 region has 14 residues. The CDR3 DNA follows: TGTGCCAGCTCACCAGACAGGGAGGGAAACATTCAGTACTTC. The encoded protein is CASSPDREGNIQYF.

V usage is TRBV5-7 and J usage is TRBJ1-3, with D perhaps TRBD1 (5 bases). TRBV5-7 is an ORF; its function is uncertain. The CDR3 spans 17 residues. V shed 4 bases and J shed 0 bases, with 17 bases lying between them. The CDR3 loop is CASSPVPGEFSGNTIYF. In nucleotides, the CDR3 is TGTGCCAGCAGCCCCGTTCCGGGGGAGTTCTCTGGAAACACCATATATTTT.

This clone was detected a few times. Here the CDR3 reads CASSPPGTLTDTQYF. CDR3 DNA: TGTGCCAGCAGTCCTCCGGGGACACTCACAGATACGCAGTATTTT. The V and J genes are TRBV2 and TRBJ2-3, with a weak D call TRBD1 (6 bases). V was trimmed by 5 bases and J by 2 bases, leaving 14 bases between them. The CDR3 length is 15 residues. The germline V gene encodes CDR1 SNHLY and CDR2 FYNNEI.

V usage is TRBV5-6 and J usage is TRBJ2-6; D is uncertain. The CDR3 has 15 amino acids. V was clipped by 0 bases and J by 4 bases, with 8 bases between them. In germline, CDR1 is SGHDT, CDR2 YYEEEE. This CDR3 reads CASSLGHGGANVLTF. The CDR3 DNA reads TGTGCCAGCAGCTTGGGCCACGGAGGGGCCAACGTCCTGACTTTC.

Concerning this clone itself: At one boundary the junction diverges from the germline segment, which might be a read error. This rearrangement joins TRBV5-4 to TRBJ2-1; D not certain. The CDR3 has 15 amino acids. Germline V gene lookup returns CDR1 SGHNT and CDR2 YYREEE (reference sequence). The CDR3 coding sequence is TGCGCCAGCAGCCAAGCATTACCGAAGGGCGATGAGCAGTTCTTC. Its protein is CASSQALPKGDEQFF. Based on the CDR3 plus reference TRBV5-4 and TRBJ2-1, the full variable domain is ETGVTQSPTHLIKTRGQQVTLRCSSQSGHNTVSWYQQALGQGPQFIFQYYREEENGRGNFPPRFSGLQFPNYSSELNVNALELDDSALYLCASSQALPKGDEQFFGPGTRLTVL.

The chain is built from TRBV7-2 and TRBJ1-1, with 8 positions matching TRBD1. The germline gives CDR1 SGHTA, CDR2 FQGNSA. CDR3 length: 13 amino acids. The ends lost 5 bases at V and 7 bases at J; junction bases unmatched: 6. DNA of the CDR3: TGTGCCAGCAGCGTCCGACAGGGGTATGAAGCTTTCTTT. Its protein is CASSVRQGYEAFF.

The chain links TRBV29-1 to TRBJ1-4; D may be TRBD1 (5 bases). The V gene's germline CDR1 is SQVTM and CDR2 ANQGSEA. The CDR3 loop spans 11 amino acids. V gave up 8 bases and J gave up 6 bases, with 10 bases separating them. The CDR3 sequence is CSYRLDEKLFF. The CDR3 DNA reads as TGCAGCTACAGGCTGGATGAAAAACTGTTTTTT.

This clone turned up a few times. The genes are TRBV11-2 and TRBJ2-7; 9 nucleotides agree with TRBD1. Germline-derived CDR1 and CDR2 are SGHAT and FQNNGV. Trimming removed 3 bases from V and 6 bases from J; junction bases left unmatched: 6. This CDR3 has 14 amino acids. CDR3 in amino acids: CASSLDNRGREQYF. CDR3 nucleotides: TGTGCCAGCAGCTTGGATAACAGGGGGCGCGAGCAGTACTTC.

V and J are TRBV27 and TRBJ2-7; D might be TRBD1 (5 bases). V gave up 3 bases and J gave up 2 bases, with 14 bases separating them. Germline CDR1 and CDR2: MNHEY and SMNVEV (reference sequence). There are 15 residues in the CDR3. The CDR3 DNA sequence: TGTGCCAGCAGTTTGCAGGGCGTGTGGGCCTACGAGCAGTACTTC. Translated: CASSLQGVWAYEQYF.

This clone came up a few times. The chain couples TRBV9 to TRBJ1-3; the D is unclear. CDR1 and CDR2 from the germline V gene are SGDLS and YYNGEE. The CDR3 loop spans 16 amino acids. V lost 2 bases and J 4 bases, leaving 16 bases between the germline ends. The CDR3 DNA is TGTGCCAGCAGCGTCAAATCAGGAGAATCAGGAAACACCATATATTTT. It is translated as CASSVKSGESGNTIYF.

This clone was counted once. The V call is TRBV7-8, the J call TRBJ1-5, with 7 nucleotides matching TRBD1. Unmatched junction bases numbered 10, after V lost 8 bases and J lost 6 bases. CDR3 length equals 14 residues. Germline loops: CDR1 SGHVS, CDR2 FQNEAQ. CDR3 amino acids: CASSDRVVGQPQHF. The CDR3 bases are TGTGCCAGCTCCGACAGGGTTGTAGGTCAGCCCCAGCATTTT.

The V call is TRBV9, the J call TRBJ1-3, with TRBD1 as a possible D gene (6 bases). Trimming took off 0 bases at V and 0 bases at J, with 10 bases between the two ends. The CDR3 covers 16 residues. Germline V gene sequence: CDR1 SGDLS, CDR2 YYNGEE. Written as DNA, the CDR3 is TGTGCCAGCAGCGTAGCCGGACAGAGCTCTGGAAACACCATATATTTT. This encodes CASSVAGQSSGNTIYF.